The 31 T cell receptor beta chains given below trace back to one sample, sequenced in a study of CD8 T cells in ankylosing spondylitis. Study results and limitations: Seemingly distinctive of ankylosing spondylitis blood was a TCR beta motif formed by eight highly homologous variants.

These receptors' targets are unknown. TCRdb re-analysed the 5' RACE reads in MiXCR, keeping a single row per CDR3 protein. The profile shows about 210,000 distinct CDR3 sequences, around 6.6% of them singletons. Sequences were obtained from blood, either unsorted or a sorted T cell fraction (not recorded which). These receptors all stem from a male donor with ankylosing spondylitis.

This clonotype was found a few times. This sequence joins TRBV29-1 and TRBJ1-2, with TRBD1 as a possible D gene (5 bases). Germline V lookup: CDR1 SQVTM, CDR2 ANQGSEA. The length of the CDR3 is 12 residues. V was pared by 3 bases and J by 8 bases, with 13 bases between. The CDR3 protein is CSVEAGFTGYTF. DNA of the CDR3: TGCAGCGTTGAGGCAGGGTTTACGGGCTACACCTTC.

This clonotype was counted at least ten times. The chain links TRBV12-3 or TRBV12-4 to TRBJ2-3, with TRBD1 as a possible D gene (6 bases). The length of the CDR3 is 11 residues. The germline V and J ends were trimmed by 5 bases and 11 bases, with 11 bases remaining between them. This CDR3 reads CASSPWGQQYF. CDR3 sequence (DNA): TGTGCCAGCAGTCCTTGGGGACAGCAGTATTTT.

This clonotype was counted ten times or more. This sequence joins TRBV20-1 and TRBJ2-2, with D possibly matching TRBD1 (5 bases). Between the trimmed V and J ends, which lost 5 bases and 0 bases, there was a span of 10 bases. Germline values: CDR1 DFQATT, CDR2 SNEGSKA (reference sequence). This CDR3 is built from 14 residues. The CDR3 is CSAGRRANTGELFF. The CDR3 coding sequence is TGCAGTGCTGGGCGCAGGGCGAACACCGGGGAGCTGTTTTTT.

This chain joins TRBV20-1 and TRBJ2-7; D not resolved. Trimming left V 0 bases short and J 0 bases short, with 6 bases between. From germline, CDR1 is DFQATT and CDR2 SNEGSKA (reference sequence). CDR3 length: 13 residues. The CDR3 DNA reads TGCAGTGCTAGAGAAGCAAGCTCCTACGAGCAGTACTTC. Amino acids: CSAREASSYEQYF.

This clonotype was seen many times. In nucleotides, the CDR3 is TGTGCCACCAGCAGCCCCGGGACAGGGAGTATTGAGACCCAGTACTTC. Its protein is CATSSPGTGSIETQYF. V and J are TRBV15 and TRBJ2-5; TRBD1 aligns across 9 bases. CDR3 length: 16 residues. With V trimmed by 3 bases and J by 5 bases, 10 bases remained unmatched. Germline CDR1 and CDR2: LNHNV and YYDKDF (reference sequence). The full variable domain, its missing parts supplied by reference TRBV15 and TRBJ2-5, is DAMVIQNPRYQVTQFGKPVTLSCSQTLNHNVMYWYQQKSSQAPKLLFHYYDKDFNNEADTPDNFQSRRPNTSFCFLDIRSPGLGDTAMYLCATSSPGTGSIETQYFGPGTRLLVL.

This clonotype was detected ten times or more. The chain carries TRBV29-1 and TRBJ1-4; no firm D call. The V end lost 5 bases, the J end lost 6 bases, and 10 bases lay between the germline ends. Per the germline V gene, CDR1 is SQVTM and CDR2 is ANQGSEA. The CDR3 spans 12 residues. The CDR3 nucleotides read TGCAGCGTTTCGGACTATGATGAAAAACTGTTTTTT. Translating gives CSVSDYDEKLFF.

This clonotype was picked up many times. The CDR3 coding sequence is TGTGCCAGCAGTTCAAGACAGGAGATTAACTATGGCTACACCTTC. Its translation is CASSSRQEINYGYTF. This chain joins TRBV12-3 or TRBV12-4 and TRBJ1-2; TRBD1 is a possible D gene (6 bases). V shed 4 bases and J shed 1 base, with 13 bases lying between them. The CDR3 length is 15 residues.

The chain uses TRBV3-1 and TRBJ2-5; 7 nucleotides match TRBD2. V was pared by 5 bases and J by 3 bases, with 21 bases of the junction left unmatched. Germline-derived CDR1 and CDR2 are LGHDT and YNNKEL (reference sequence). The CDR3 runs to 19 residues. The CDR3 nucleotides read TGTGCCAGCAGCGGGATCAAAACTAGCGCCGAGGAACCTAAAGAGACCCAGTACTTC. Protein product: CASSGIKTSAEEPKETQYF.

This clonotype was recorded a few times. V gene TRBV12-3 or TRBV12-4 combines with J gene TRBJ2-3; a possible D gene is TRBD2 (6 bases). This CDR3 region has 15 residues. Trimming pared 5 bases from V and 4 bases from J, leaving 16 bases between. This CDR3 is CASSLRFGRPDTQYF. The CDR3 DNA follows: TGTGCCAGCAGTCTCCGCTTTGGGAGGCCAGATACGCAGTATTTT.

This clonotype was counted at least ten times. The V call is TRBV27, the J call TRBJ2-7; D is undetermined. The germline CDR1 and CDR2 sequences are MNHEY and SMNVEV (reference sequence). V was shortened by 2 bases and J by 3 bases, with 8 bases between the two germline ends. CDR3 length: 13 amino acids. The CDR3 loop reads CASSLSPVYEQYF. CDR3 nucleotide sequence: TGTGCCAGCAGTTTAAGTCCTGTCTACGAGCAGTACTTC.

This clonotype was seen a few times. The chain joins TRBV5-6 to TRBJ2-7; no reliable D call. Germline CDR1 and CDR2: SGHDT and YYEEEE. This CDR3 spans 14 amino acids. V lost 2 bases to trimming and J lost 2 bases, with 11 bases between them. Here the CDR3 DNA reads TGTGCCAGCAGCTTAAGCCCGGATCCCTACGAGCAGTACTTC. The encoded protein is CASSLSPDPYEQYF.

The chain links TRBV2 to TRBJ2-5; the match to TRBD1 covers 12 bases. The junction had 12 bases not matched to a gene; V was cut back by 5 bases and J by 2 bases. The germline CDR1 and CDR2 sequences are SNHLY and FYNNEI. The CDR3 totals 18 residues. DNA for the CDR3: TGTGCCAGCAGTTCAACCGGGACAGGGGGCCAGGATCAAGAGACCCAGTACTTC. Its translation: CASSSTGTGGQDQETQYF.

At least ten counts were recorded for this clonotype. This chain uses TRBV4-3 with TRBJ1-5; D is uncertain. The germline V gene encodes CDR1 LGHNA and CDR2 YSLEER. The ends were cut back, 0 bases at V and 8 bases at J, with 14 bases in the middle. This CDR3 is built from 15 residues. For the CDR3, the DNA is TGCGCCAGCAGCCAAGATCTAGAGGGCTTGGAGCCCCAGCATTTT. Its protein product is CASSQDLEGLEPQHF.

This clonotype was counted ten times or more. The chain combines TRBV7-2 with TRBJ2-7; 12 nucleotides line up with TRBD2. The CDR3 length is 14 residues. Trimming took 5 bases from V and 3 from J; bases not matched to a gene: 2. Germline V gives CDR1 SGHTA, CDR2 FQGNSA. CDR3 sequence: CASSTGLAGYEQYF. CDR3 bases: TGTGCCAGCAGCACGGGACTAGCGGGCTACGAGCAGTACTTC. Full variable domain (remainder filled in from reference TRBV7-2 and TRBJ2-7): GAGVSQSPSNKVTEKGKDVELRCDPISGHTALYWYRQSLGQGLEFLIYFQGNSAPDKSGLPSDRFSAERTGGSVSTLTIQRTQQEDSAVYLCASSTGLAGYEQYFGPGTRLTVT.

This clonotype came up many times. J is TRBJ2-7 and V is TRBV20-1, with 8 bases aligning to TRBD1. The CDR3 runs to 15 residues. V lost 1 base to trimming and J lost 4 bases; unmatched junction nucleotides: 9. Germline CDR1 DFQATT, CDR2 SNEGSKA (reference sequence). The chain's CDR3 is CSARGSGQALYEQYF. The CDR3 coding sequence is TGCAGTGCTAGAGGTTCGGGACAGGCTCTGTACGAGCAGTACTTC.

In its sample, this clonotype was seen many times. The V gene is TRBV10-3, the J gene TRBJ1-4, with a weak D call TRBD1 (6 bases). CDR1 and CDR2 from the germline V gene are ENHRY and SYGVKD. Trimming took 10 bases from V and 4 from J, leaving 13 bases between them. The CDR3 spans 13 residues. The CDR3 protein is CATGQISNEKLFF. The CDR3 region has the DNA TGTGCCACAGGACAGATCAGTAATGAAAAACTGTTTTTT.

This clonotype occurred many times. The chain is built from TRBV7-9 and TRBJ2-7; 11 positions match TRBD2. The CDR3 is made up of 16 amino acids. Germline CDR1 and CDR2: SEHNR and FQNEAQ (reference sequence). J lost 2 bases, V lost 1 base, and 4 bases had no gene match. This chain's CDR3 is CASSLGETSGAYEQYF. CDR3 bases: TGTGCCAGCAGCTTAGGGGAGACTAGCGGGGCCTACGAGCAGTACTTC.

The V call is TRBV11-2, the J call TRBJ2-7; D is unresolved. Germline CDR1 is SGHAT and CDR2 is FQNNGV. V was clipped by 1 base and J by 2 bases, with 9 bases between them. The CDR3 totals 14 residues. DNA of the CDR3: TGTGCCAGCAGCTTAGCCCCGGCAACCTACGAGCAGTACTTC. Amino acids: CASSLAPATYEQYF.

This clonotype was recorded many times. V usage is TRBV12-5 and J usage is TRBJ2-1; no definite D call. Trimming cost V 2 bases and J 10 bases, with 15 bases left between them. The CDR3 runs 14 residues. Germline values: CDR1 LGHNT, CDR2 FRNRAP. In DNA, the CDR3 is TGTGCTAGTGGTTTGCCCACCTATAGCAGAGAGCAGTTCTTC. Translating gives CASGLPTYSREQFF.

This chain joins TRBV2 and TRBJ2-7, with D hard to call. The CDR3 is 15 residues long. Germline CDR1 is SNHLY and CDR2 is FYNNEI. Trimming stripped 1 base from V and 0 bases from J, with 10 bases between. In DNA form, the CDR3 reads TGTGCCAGCAGTGAAGAGCCCCGAAGCTCCTACGAGCAGTACTTC. Translated, it gives CASSEEPRSSYEQYF. The variable domain in full, with the rest retrieved from reference TRBV2 and TRBJ2-7, is EPEVTQTPSHQVTQMGQEVILRCVPISNHLYFYWYRQILGQKVEFLVSFYNNEISEKSEIFDDQFSVERPDGSNFTLKIRSTKLEDSAMYFCASSEEPRSSYEQYFGPGTRLTVT.

This clonotype was recorded many times. The chain employs TRBV4-3 and TRBJ2-1; D not certain. The CDR3 length is 16 residues. CDR1 and CDR2 from the germline V gene are LGHNA and YSLEER. The germline V and J ends were trimmed by 4 bases and 4 bases, with 17 bases remaining between them. For the CDR3, the DNA is TGCGCCAGCAGCCCCCCCAGTGCGGAGCTATACAATGAGCAGTTCTTC. Amino acid sequence: CASSPPSAELYNEQFF.

This clonotype has a count of ten or more. V usage is TRBV9 and J usage is TRBJ2-6; perhaps TRBD1 as D (6 bases). Per germline, CDR1 SGDLS and CDR2 YYNGEE. The V gene lost 3 bases and the J gene lost 2 bases, with 12 bases spanning the gap. CDR3 size: 16 residues. The CDR3 loop reads CASSGQGLAGANVLTF. The CDR3 DNA reads as TGTGCCAGCAGCGGTCAGGGGTTGGCTGGGGCCAACGTCCTGACTTTC.

This clonotype was recorded many times. J is TRBJ1-5 and V is TRBV7-9, with D unclear. This CDR3 spans 13 amino acids. Germline V CDR1 and CDR2: SEHNR, FQNEAQ (reference sequence). V shed 1 base and J shed 6 bases, with 7 bases lying between them. CDR3 sequence: CASSLGVRQPQHF. CDR3 coding DNA: TGTGCCAGCAGCTTAGGGGTTCGTCAGCCCCAGCATTTT.

At least ten counts were recorded for this clonotype. The J gene is TRBJ1-2, the V gene TRBV12-3 or TRBV12-4; tentative D call: TRBD1 (5 bases). The CDR3 is made up of 14 amino acids. With 0 bases removed from V and 8 bases from J, the gap between germline ends came to 13 bases. CDR3: CASSLALGGEGYTF. The CDR3 DNA reads TGTGCCAGCAGTTTAGCGCTCGGGGGGGAAGGCTACACCTTC.

This clonotype showed up just a few times. The chain uses TRBV4-1 and TRBJ2-3; tentatively, D is TRBD1 (6 bases). Trimming stripped 4 bases from V and 2 bases from J, with 16 bases between. Germline-derived CDR1 and CDR2 are MGHRA and YSYEKL. This CDR3 region has 16 residues. CDR3 DNA sequence: TGCGCCAGCAGCCTAACGACAGGCACCCTCACAGATACGCAGTATTTT. Its translation: CASSLTTGTLTDTQYF.

Comment on this clonotype: With a much larger clone just one base away, this may be a read error. The CDR3 DNA reads as TGTGCCAGCAGTTTAGTCAAGAACGCTGAAGCTTTCTTT. Its protein product is CASSLVKNAEAFF. The chain combines TRBV12-3 or TRBV12-4 with TRBJ1-1, with D uncertain. The CDR3 is 13 residues long.

This clonotype was seen many times. This chain links TRBV4-1 with TRBJ1-2; no firm D call. CDR1 and CDR2 from the germline V gene are MGHRA and YSYEKL. There are 14 residues in the CDR3. The V end lost 2 bases, the J end lost 3 bases, and 10 bases lay between the germline ends. CDR3: CASSQFRDDYGYTF. CDR3 nucleotide sequence: TGCGCCAGCAGCCAATTTAGAGACGACTATGGCTACACCTTC.

In this sample, this clonotype turned up many times. V gene TRBV27 combines with J gene TRBJ1-1; D might be TRBD1 (6 bases). Per the germline V gene, CDR1 is MNHEY and CDR2 is SMNVEV (reference sequence). The CDR3 consists of 14 residues. The V gene lost 6 bases and the J gene lost 10 bases, with 21 bases spanning the gap. In nucleotides, the CDR3 is TGTGCCAGCAGCCGTCCGGACAGCCCGGTTCGAGCTTTCTTT. Protein sequence: CASSRPDSPVRAFF.

This clonotype has a handful of counts. The CDR3 spells CASSPRTEGLFNEQFF. The CDR3 DNA follows: TGTGCCAGCTCACCGCGGACAGAGGGGCTTTTCAATGAGCAGTTCTTC. The chain uses TRBV18 and TRBJ2-1; D possibly corresponds to TRBD1 (6 bases). The germline V and J ends were trimmed by 3 bases and 6 bases, with 18 bases remaining between them. CDR1 and CDR2 from the germline V gene are KGHSH and LQKENI. The CDR3 is made up of 16 amino acids.

This clonotype has ten or more counts. The chain employs TRBV12-3 or TRBV12-4 and TRBJ2-5; D is possibly TRBD1 or TRBD2 (7 bases each). The CDR3 runs 15 residues. Trimming removed 1 base at V and 4 bases at J, with 13 bases between. CDR3 nucleotides: TGTGCCAGCAGTTTAGTAGGGGGCGGGGGAGAGACCCAGTACTTC. As protein: CASSLVGGGGETQYF.

This clonotype has a count of ten or more. The V and J genes are TRBV6-2 or TRBV6-3 and TRBJ2-7; 8 positions agree with TRBD2. Germline V gives CDR1 MNHEY, CDR2 SVGEGT. There are 16 residues in the CDR3. With 5 bases clipped from V and 4 bases from J, the junction kept 13 bases outside the gene matches. The CDR3 loop is CASSLLAVVMGYEQYF. For the CDR3, the DNA is TGTGCCAGCAGTCTACTAGCGGTAGTCATGGGATACGAGCAGTACTTC.